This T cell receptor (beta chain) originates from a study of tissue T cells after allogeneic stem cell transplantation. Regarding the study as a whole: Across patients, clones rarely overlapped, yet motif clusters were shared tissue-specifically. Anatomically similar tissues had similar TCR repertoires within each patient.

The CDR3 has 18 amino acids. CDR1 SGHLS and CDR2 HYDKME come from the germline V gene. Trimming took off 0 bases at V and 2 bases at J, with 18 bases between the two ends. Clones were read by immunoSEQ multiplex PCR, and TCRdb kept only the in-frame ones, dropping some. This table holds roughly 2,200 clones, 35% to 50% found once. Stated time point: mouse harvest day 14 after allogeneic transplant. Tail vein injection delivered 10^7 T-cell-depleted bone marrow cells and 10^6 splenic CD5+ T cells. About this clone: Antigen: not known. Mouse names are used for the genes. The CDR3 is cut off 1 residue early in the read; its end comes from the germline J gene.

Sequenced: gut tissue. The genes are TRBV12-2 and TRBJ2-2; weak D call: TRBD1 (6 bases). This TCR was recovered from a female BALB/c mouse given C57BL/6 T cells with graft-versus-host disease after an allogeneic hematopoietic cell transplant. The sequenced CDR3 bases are TGTGCCAGCTCTCTCGGAAAGGCAGGGGTGGGGAACACCGGGCAGCTCTAC. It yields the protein CASSLGKAGVGNTGQLY. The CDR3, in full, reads CASSLGKAGVGNTGQLYF.